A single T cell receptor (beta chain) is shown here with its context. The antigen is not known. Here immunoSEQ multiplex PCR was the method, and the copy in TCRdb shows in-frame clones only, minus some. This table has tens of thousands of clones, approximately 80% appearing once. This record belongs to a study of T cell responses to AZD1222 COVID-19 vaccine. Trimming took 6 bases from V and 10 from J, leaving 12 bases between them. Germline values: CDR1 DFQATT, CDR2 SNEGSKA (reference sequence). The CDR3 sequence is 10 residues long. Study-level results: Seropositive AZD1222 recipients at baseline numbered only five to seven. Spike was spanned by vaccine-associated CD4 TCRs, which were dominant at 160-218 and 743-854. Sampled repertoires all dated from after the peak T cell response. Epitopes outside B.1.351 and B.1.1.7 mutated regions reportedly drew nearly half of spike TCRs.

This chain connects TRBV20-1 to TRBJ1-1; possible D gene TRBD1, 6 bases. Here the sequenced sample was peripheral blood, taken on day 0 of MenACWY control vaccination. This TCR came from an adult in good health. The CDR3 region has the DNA TGCAGTGCCGTGGGCAGGGGAGCTTTCTTT. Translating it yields CSAVGRGAFF.